These T cell receptor beta chains were read from a single sample in a study of blood T cell repertoires in COVID-19. Measured with immunoSEQ multiplex PCR; TCRdb has only the in-frame clones, and not every one. The repertoire holds under 200,000 clones, with roughly four fifths as singletons. The sequenced sample was peripheral blood. The receptor source for this set is an elderly woman with COVID-19, enrolled during active disease. The CDR3 runs from the conserved cysteine through the conserved F or W. Each record gives: J gene, clone size, D gene, V gene, CDR3 protein, CDR3 DNA. A D gene is named only where the DNA matches it firmly. Clone size is not always given. Where it is, it says once, few, many or a class for expanded clones.

TRBJ1-4,-,-,TRBV7-9,CASRRSGGDEKLFF,TGTGCCAGCAGGCGGTCAGGAGGAGATGAAAAACTGTTTTTT
TRBJ1-6,-,-,TRBV5-4,CASSLQSSYNSPLHF,TGTGCCAGCAGCTTACAGAGCTCCTATAATTCACCCCTCCACTTT
TRBJ1-3,-,TRBD1,TRBV28,CASGPTGSGNTIYF,TGTGCCTCAGGGCCGACAGGGTCTGGAAACACCATATATTTT
TRBJ2-3,-,TRBD1,TRBV5-1,CASSFLTGLTDTQYF,TGCGCCAGCAGCTTCCTGACAGGGCTCACAGATACGCAGTATTTT
TRBJ1-5,few,TRBD1,TRBV18,CASSPLKPGGAGGPQHF,TGTGCCAGCTCACCACTGAAACCAGGGGGCGCCGGGGGCCCCCAGCATTTT
TRBJ2-3,-,TRBD2,TRBV5-1,CASFPGGTDTQYF,TGCGCCAGCTTCCCCGGGGGGACAGATACGCAGTATTTT
TRBJ2-3,once,TRBD1,TRBV5-4,CASSTGGSGDTQYF,TGTGCCAGCAGCACAGGGGGTTCGGGAGATACGCAGTATTTT
TRBJ2-5,-,TRBD1,TRBV5-4,CASSTRDRVGETQYF,TGTGCCAGCAGCACAAGGGACAGGGTGGGAGAGACCCAGTACTTC
TRBJ2-7,-,-,TRBV11-2,CASSPTYMYEQYF,TGTGCCAGCAGCCCAACGTACATGTACGAGCAGTACTTC
TRBJ2-2,-,TRBD2,TRBV11-2,CASSRRTLAGYTGELFF,TGTGCCAGCAGCCGGCGGACTCTAGCGGGGTACACCGGGGAGCTGTTTTTT
TRBJ2-3,-,TRBD2,TRBV4-1,CASSQVPTSGRADTQYF,TGCGCCAGCAGCCAGGTCCCAACTAGCGGGAGGGCAGATACGCAGTATTTT
TRBJ1-2,-,-,TRBV12-3/TRBV12-4,CASMFLGGYGYTF,TGTGCCAGCATGTTTTTAGGGGGCTATGGCTACACCTTC
TRBJ2-7,-,TRBD2,TRBV14,CASSPRSGRGTSGGFEQYF,TGTGCCAGCAGCCCCCGTTCCGGACGGGGTACTAGCGGGGGCTTCGAGCAGTACTTC
TRBJ2-5,-,-,TRBV11-2,CASSLLRGETQYF,TGTGCCAGCAGCTTACTACGGGGAGAGACCCAGTACTTC
TRBJ1-1,-,-,TRBV11-2,CASSLGPGTEAFF,TGTGCCAGCAGCTTAGGCCCGGGGACTGAAGCTTTCTTT
TRBJ2-7,once,TRBD1,TRBV11-1,CASSLWTGGEQYF,TGTGCCAGCAGCCTCTGGACAGGGGGTGAGCAGTACTTC
TRBJ1-6,once,TRBD1,TRBV2,CASRGGTEYNSPLHF,TGTGCCAGCAGAGGGGGGACAGAGTATAATTCACCCCTCCACTTT
TRBJ2-1,-,TRBD1,TRBV4-2,CASSQVSGGKYNEQFF,TGTGCCAGCAGCCAAGTATCAGGGGGCAAGTACAATGAGCAGTTCTTC
TRBJ1-5,-,TRBD1,TRBV18,CASSRQGDQPQHF,TGTGCCAGCTCAAGACAGGGAGATCAGCCCCAGCATTTT
TRBJ1-2,-,TRBD1,TRBV4-1,CASSQVRQGGDYGYTF,TGCGCCAGCAGCCAAGTAAGACAGGGTGGTGACTATGGCTACACCTTC
TRBJ2-4,once,-,TRBV7-6,CASSPRQTLAKNIQYF,TGTGCCAGCAGCCCACGACAGACCCTAGCCAAAAACATTCAGTACTTC
TRBJ2-3,-,TRBD2,TRBV15,CATSRRGLAGGNTQYF,TGTGCCACCAGCAGAAGGGGACTAGCGGGAGGGAATACGCAGTATTTT
TRBJ2-7,few,TRBD2,TRBV7-8,CASRPGTRDLNEQYF,TGTGCCAGCCGCCCCGGGACTAGGGACTTGAACGAGCAGTACTTC
TRBJ2-2,-,-,TRBV3-1/TRBV3-2,CASRSGFANTGELFF,TGTGCCAGCAGGTCAGGGTTCGCGAACACCGGGGAGCTGTTTTTT
TRBJ1-3,-,-,TRBV18,CASSPRENTIYF,TGTGCCAGCTCACCGCGTGAGAACACCATATATTTT
TRBJ2-5,-,-,TRBV27,CASRRGFGETQYF,TGTGCCAGCAGGAGGGGGTTCGGGGAGACCCAGTACTTC
TRBJ2-3,-,-,TRBV7-2,CASSSWAGISTDTQYF,TGTGCCAGCAGCTCATGGGCGGGGATAAGCACAGATACGCAGTATTTT
TRBJ2-7,-,TRBD2,TRBV5-4,CASSLGLAGGPHEQYF,TGTGCCAGCAGCTTGGGACTAGCGGGGGGCCCCCACGAGCAGTACTTC
TRBJ2-5,-,TRBD2,TRBV10-3,CAIGTSGETQYF,TGTGCCATCGGTACTAGCGGAGAGACCCAGTACTTC
TRBJ2-7,-,-,TRBV20-1,CSAIETGVNEQYF,TGCAGTGCTATTGAGACAGGTGTAAACGAGCAGTACTTC
TRBJ2-2,-,TRBD2,TRBV9,CASSQGTSGTTGELFF,TGTGCCAGCAGCCAAGGGACTAGCGGGACCACCGGGGAGCTGTTTTTT
TRBJ2-7,-,-,TRBV7-2,CASSYGGFGEQYF,TGTGCCAGCAGCTATGGGGGGTTCGGCGAGCAGTACTTC
TRBJ2-7,-,TRBD1,TRBV10-1,CASSPLRDRGYEQYF,TGCGCCAGCAGTCCCCTCCGGGACAGGGGATACGAGCAGTACTTC
TRBJ2-3,-,-,TRBV28,CASSLSLSTDTQYF,TGTGCCAGCAGTTTATCCCTTAGCACAGATACGCAGTATTTT